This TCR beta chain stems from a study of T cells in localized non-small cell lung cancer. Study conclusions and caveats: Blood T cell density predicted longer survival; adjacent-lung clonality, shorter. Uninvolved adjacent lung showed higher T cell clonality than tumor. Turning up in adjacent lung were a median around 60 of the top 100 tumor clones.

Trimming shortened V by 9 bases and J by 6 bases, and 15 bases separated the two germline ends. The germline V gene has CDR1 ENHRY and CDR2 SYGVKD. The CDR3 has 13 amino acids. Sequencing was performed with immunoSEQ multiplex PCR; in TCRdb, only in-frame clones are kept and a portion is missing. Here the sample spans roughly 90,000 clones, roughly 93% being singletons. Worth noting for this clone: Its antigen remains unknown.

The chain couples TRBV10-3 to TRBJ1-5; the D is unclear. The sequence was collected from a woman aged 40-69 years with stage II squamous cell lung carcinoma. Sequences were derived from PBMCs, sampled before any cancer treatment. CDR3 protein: CAIGPEGFQPQHF. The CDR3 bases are TGTGCCATAGGGCCCGAGGGCTTTCAGCCCCAGCATTTT.